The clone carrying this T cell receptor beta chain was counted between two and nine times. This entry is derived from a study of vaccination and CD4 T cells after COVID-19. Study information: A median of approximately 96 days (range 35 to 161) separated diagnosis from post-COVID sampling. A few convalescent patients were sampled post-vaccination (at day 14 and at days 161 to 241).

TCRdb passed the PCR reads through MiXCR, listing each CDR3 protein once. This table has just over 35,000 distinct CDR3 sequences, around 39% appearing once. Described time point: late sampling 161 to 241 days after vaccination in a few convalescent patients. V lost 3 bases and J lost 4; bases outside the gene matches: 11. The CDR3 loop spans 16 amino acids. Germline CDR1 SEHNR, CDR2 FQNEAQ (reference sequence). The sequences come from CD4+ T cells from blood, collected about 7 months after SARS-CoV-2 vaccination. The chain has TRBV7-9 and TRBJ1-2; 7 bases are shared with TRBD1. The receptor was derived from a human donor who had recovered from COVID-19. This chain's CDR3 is CASSFDRAPNTYGYTF. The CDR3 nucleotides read TGTGCCAGCAGCTTCGACAGGGCTCCCAATACCTATGGCTACACCTTC.